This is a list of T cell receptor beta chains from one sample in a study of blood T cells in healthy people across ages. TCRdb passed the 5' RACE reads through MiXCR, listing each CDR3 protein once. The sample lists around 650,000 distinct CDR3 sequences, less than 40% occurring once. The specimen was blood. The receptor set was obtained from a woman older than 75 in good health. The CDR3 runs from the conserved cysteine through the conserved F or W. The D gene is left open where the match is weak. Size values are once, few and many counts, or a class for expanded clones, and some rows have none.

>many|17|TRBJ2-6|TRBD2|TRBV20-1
TGCAGTGCTATCAGAGCGGGGGGTTTCTCTGGGGCCAACGTCCTGACTTTC
CSAIRAGGFSGANVLTF
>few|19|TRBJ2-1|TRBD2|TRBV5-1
TGCGCCAGCAGCCAGACCGGGACTAGCGGGGGCCCCACCTACAATGAGCAGTTCTTC
CASSQTGTSGGPTYNEQFF
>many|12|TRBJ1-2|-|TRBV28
TGTGCTACAGCGGGGGCATTCTATGGCTACACCTTC
CATAGAFYGYTF
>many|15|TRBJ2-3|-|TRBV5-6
TGTGCCAGCAGCCAATATGGGTCTAACACAGATACGCAGTATTTT
CASSQYGSNTDTQYF
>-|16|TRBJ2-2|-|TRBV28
TGTGCCAGCACCCGAGGGGGGGTGACTAACACCGGGGAGCTGTTTTTT
CASTRGGVTNTGELFF
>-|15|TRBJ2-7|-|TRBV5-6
TGTGCCAGCAGCTTGTTCCTAGCCCAGGCCTACGAGCAGTACTTC
CASSLFLAQAYEQYF
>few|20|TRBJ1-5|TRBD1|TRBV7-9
TGTGCCAGCAGCTTCAATACGGGACAGTCCGCGGCGTATAGCAATCAGCCCCAGCATTTT
CASSFNTGQSAAYSNQPQHF
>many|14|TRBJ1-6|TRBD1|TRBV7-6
TGTGCCAGCAGCCCTATAGGAGGGGACAGGACCCTCCACTTT
CASSPIGGDRTLHF
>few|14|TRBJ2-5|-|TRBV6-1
TGTGCCAGCAGGGAAAGAGACAGAAGTGGGACCCAGTACTTC
CASRERDRSGTQYF
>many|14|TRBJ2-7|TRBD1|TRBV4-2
TGTGCCAGCAGTCCCGGACAGGGAACCTACGAGCAGTACTTC
CASSPGQGTYEQYF
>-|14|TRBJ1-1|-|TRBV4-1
TGCGCCAGCAGCCAATGGGACGGGAACACTGAAGCTTTCTTT
CASSQWDGNTEAFF
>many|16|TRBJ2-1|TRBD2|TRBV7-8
TGTGCCAGCAGCTACCGCGGTCAGCGGGGGGGGAATGAGCAGTTCTTC
CASSYRGQRGGNEQFF
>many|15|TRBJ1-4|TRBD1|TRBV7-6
TGTGCCAGCAGCCCAGGGACAGTAACTAATGAAAAACTGTTTTTT
CASSPGTVTNEKLFF
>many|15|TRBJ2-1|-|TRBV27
TGTGCCAGCAGCCCGGGAAGCAGGGTGGTCAATGAGCAGTTCTTC
CASSPGSRVVNEQFF
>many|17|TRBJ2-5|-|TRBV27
TGTGCCAGCAGTCCCACCTTGGGGGGTCGGGGACAAGAGACCCAGTACTTC
CASSPTLGGRGQETQYF
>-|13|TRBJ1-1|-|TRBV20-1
TGCAGTGCTAGAGGACGTCAAAACACTGAAGCTTTCTTT
CSARGRQNTEAFF
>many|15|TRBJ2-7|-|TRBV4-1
TGCGCCAGCAGCCAAGTGACCGGATACTCCTACGAGCAGTACTTC
CASSQVTGYSYEQYF
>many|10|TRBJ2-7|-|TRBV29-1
TGCAGCGCCCTAGCCTACGAGCAGTACTTC
CSALAYEQYF